This T cell receptor (beta chain) was retrieved from a study of follicular helper T cells after annual influenza vaccination (dated by TCRdb to about 2017). Some background on the complete study: After each seasonal influenza vaccination, blood samples were collected on days 0, 7 and 28. Multi-year samples were available from six subjects, with four subjects covering two vaccination seasons and two subjects covering three seasons. Samples from 2013-2014 were cryopreserved, whereas samples from about 2015 were processed immediately after collection. To look at recall of cTfh clones, some subjects were tracked through successive annual vaccinations covering the 2013-2014, 2014-2015 and 2015-2016 seasons. One week after vaccination, a second recruited cohort of approximately twelve subjects (Table S1) displayed a similar ICOS+CD38+ cTfh response. Findings and caveats that apply to the study as a whole: Successive annual vaccinations recalled a recurring oligoclonal ICOS+CD38+ cTfh response that included tetramer and AIM influenza-specific clonotypes. ICOS+CD38+ cTfh clonality correlated with the frequency of that population, and its change correlated with the change in circulating plasmablast frequency. Productive TCRB sequences were recovered from only about 9-23% of analyzed cells, so rare clonotypes could not be sampled. In the assessment of influenza clone enrichment, the possibility that the much larger non-cTfh compartments were undersampled could not be ruled out. Day 7 ICOS+CD38+ clones were most often found later in ICOS-CD38- cTfh, suggesting that subset may serve as a memory reservoir.

Libraries were constructed by the immunoSEQ multiplex PCR assay. Adaptive Biotechnologies carried out TCRB amplification, library preparation, sequencing and preliminary bioinformatics at Survey level resolution. Per the authors' processing: Clonality was calculated in R as 1 minus normalized Shannon entropy, and the Gini index was computed with the R package ineq. To get the overlap score, the summed counts of shared sequences were divided by the total counts of all sequences in both of the compared samples. Significance of shared clonotypes was assessed by Fisher's exact test, with a theoretical repertoire of 10^7 TCRB sequences assumed. The immuneACCESS repertoire file appears here via TCRdb, limited to in-frame rearrangements. These files lack a portion of the clones; in checked studies, under half of the deficit traces to unresolved V genes, and the cause of the others is not known. V, J and clone size derive from that table, while D and trimming were established from the DNA sequence. The table for this sample lists about 11,000 clones; over 80% of them were counted only once. Of the sample, about 0.92% falls within the top ten clones.

TCRB sequencing was used to follow sorted CD4 subsets from the blood of adults before and after they were given the seasonal inactivated influenza vaccine (Fluvarix). To be eligible, subjects had to be community-dwelling and could not have received an influenza vaccine during the previous 6 months. Exclusions included influenza vaccine contraindications, substance abuse, HIV/AIDS, active malignancy, immunomodulatory medication and active illness such as respiratory infection. Per time point, between roughly 35 and 100 mL of blood was sampled. PBMC were isolated using Ficoll-Paque PLUS or SepMate separation. As a non-Tfh comparison subset, CXCR5- memory CD4 T cells were sorted. Before DNA extraction, cell subsets were sorted from PBMC on a BD FACS Aria. Note on this clone: Its antigen target is currently unknown. Base qualities are not recorded, but no much larger clone differs from it by a single base.

This receptor was identified in an adult who received the influenza vaccine. The sequenced sample was CXCR5- memory CD4+ T cells sorted from blood, obtained 6 weeks after influenza vaccination. Taken with the paper, the label for cell subset or site translates to: CXCR5- memory CD4 T cells.

The DNA sequence is TGTGCCAGCAGTTTAACCCTAGCGGGAGCCAACACAGATACGCAGTATTTT. The translation is CASSLTLAGANTDTQYF. The receptor chain draws on TRBV28 and TRBJ2-3; TRBD2 aligns with 10 central bases. The germline V gene sets CDR1 to MDHEN and CDR2 to SYDVKM. The CDR3 has 17 amino acids, counting the end cysteine and phenylalanine. Just CDR3 DNA is preserved here, 51 bases in frame from base 1. V is cut back by 2 bases and J by 2 bases, with 7 bases in the junction unmatched.